What follows describes a single T cell receptor (beta chain). Its antigen remains unidentified. The source of the sample is a study of chemoradiotherapy in HPV16-positive cancers. Study details: Functional T-cell assays on a couple of HPV16-positive patients' cells defined candidate HPV-specific clones and common TCR motifs.

Clones were sequenced by immunoSEQ multiplex PCR, and TCRdb holds only the in-frame ones, with some missing. The sample lists 850 to 1,200 clones, approximately 85% occurring once. Samples were taken several times over chemoradiotherapy. CDR1 MGHDK and CDR2 SYGVNS come from the germline V gene. Trimming removed 7 bases from V and 6 bases from J, with 13 bases in between. The CDR3 runs to 13 residues. General study results and limits: During treatment, candidate HPV-specific clones and E7-related motifs expanded in tumor. The functional HPV-specific definition rests on just a couple of HPV16-positive patients.

The receptor comes from a human donor with HPV-associated anogenital cancer. The input for sequencing was tumor tissue, taken from a patient who underwent chemoradiotherapy. The genes are TRBV25-1 and TRBJ2-1; tentatively, D is TRBD2 (5 bases). DNA of the CDR3: TGTGCCAGCACCACGGGGATGATCAATGAGCAGTTCTTC. Protein product: CASTTGMINEQFF.